A single sample gave rise to the 6 T cell receptor beta chains below, sequenced in a study of blood T cell repertoires in COVID-19. Clones were sequenced by immunoSEQ multiplex PCR, and TCRdb holds only the in-frame ones, with some missing. The data hold approximately 140,000 clones, with around 86% observed a single time. Sequenced sample: peripheral blood. Source of these receptors: a man aged 35-49 years with active or convalescent COVID-19.

The rearrangement links TRBV11-1 to TRBJ2-7; 8 nucleotides align to TRBD1. Trimming removed 0 bases from V and 2 bases from J; junction bases left unmatched: 3. Germline V CDR1 and CDR2: SGHAT, FQDESV (reference sequence). There are 15 residues in the CDR3. The CDR3 region has the DNA TGTGCCAGCAGCTTAGCCGGGACAGGACCCTACGAGCAGTACTTC. It specifies CASSLAGTGPYEQYF. The full variable domain, its missing parts supplied by reference TRBV11-1 and TRBJ2-7, is EAEVAQSPRYKITEKSQAVAFWCDPISGHATLYWYRQILGQGPELLVQFQDESVVDDSQLPKDRFSAERLKGVDSTLKIQPAELGDSAMYLCASSLAGTGPYEQYFGPGTRLTVT.

The CDR3 spells CASGQQGSYTEAFF. The CDR3 DNA sequence: TGTGCTAGTGGTCAGCAGGGTTCTTACACTGAAGCTTTCTTT. The rearrangement uses TRBV12-5 and TRBJ1-1; the D gene is possibly TRBD1 (5 bases). V lost 5 bases and J lost 3, with 13 bases in between. This CDR3 has 14 residues. Looked up from germline, CDR1 is LGHNT and CDR2 is FRNRAP. The full variable domain, with the rest looked up from reference TRBV12-5 and TRBJ1-1, is DARVTQTPRHKVTEMGQEVTMRCQPILGHNTVFWYRQTMMQGLELLAYFRNRAPLDDSGMPKDRFSAEMPDATLATLKIQPSEPRDSAVYFCASGQQGSYTEAFFGQGTRLTVV.

This rearrangement joins TRBV3-1 (or the pseudogene TRBV3-2) to TRBJ2-2; TRBD2 matches at 11 bases. Losses at the gene ends were 0 bases for V and 3 bases for J; bases not matched to a gene: 9. The CDR3 loop spans 19 amino acids. In germline, CDR1 is LGHDT, CDR2 YNNKEL (reference sequence). The CDR3 loop reads CASSQEARLAGRYTGELFF. DNA for the CDR3: TGTGCCAGCAGCCAAGAAGCTAGACTAGCGGGGAGGTACACCGGGGAGCTGTTTTTT.

The chain uses TRBV4-1 and TRBJ2-3; D unresolved. V dropped 0 bases and J dropped 7 bases, with 11 bases sitting between them. There are 14 residues in the CDR3. CDR1 and CDR2 from the germline V gene are MGHRA and YSYEKL. CDR3 loop: CASSQDSPVYTQYF. The DNA for the CDR3 is TGCGCCAGCAGCCAAGATAGCCCCGTTTATACGCAGTATTTT.

The J gene is TRBJ2-6, the V gene TRBV7-6, with 8 nucleotides matching TRBD2. The CDR3 runs to 19 residues. The germline V gene encodes CDR1 SGHVS and CDR2 FNYEAQ. With V trimmed by 4 bases and J by 2 bases, 13 bases remained unmatched. For the CDR3, the DNA is TGTGCCAGCAGCTCGCTAGCGGGTGGTTGGGTAACTGGGGCCAACGTCCTGACTTTC. Encoded protein: CASSSLAGGWVTGANVLTF.

V is TRBV5-6 and J is TRBJ2-5; 7 nucleotides agree with TRBD1. V lost 0 bases to trimming and J lost 5 bases; unmatched junction nucleotides: 7. The CDR3 has 15 residues. Germline assignment: CDR1 SGHDT and CDR2 YYEEEE. The CDR3 reads CASSLVRDSFETQYF. DNA of the CDR3: TGTGCCAGCAGCTTGGTTCGGGACAGTTTTGAGACCCAGTACTTC.